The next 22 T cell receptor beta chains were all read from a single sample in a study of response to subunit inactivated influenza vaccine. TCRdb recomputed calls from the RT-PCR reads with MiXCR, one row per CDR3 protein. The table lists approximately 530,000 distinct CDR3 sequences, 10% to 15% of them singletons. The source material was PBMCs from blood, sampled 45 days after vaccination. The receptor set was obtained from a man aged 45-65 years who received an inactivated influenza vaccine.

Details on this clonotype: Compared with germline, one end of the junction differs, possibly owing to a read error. CDR3 nucleotide sequence: TGTGCCAGCAGTTTAACCCTTACACGGGCCACAGACTTC. Its protein product is CASSLTLTRATDF. The chain recombines TRBV12-3 or TRBV12-4 with TRBJ2-7; D not certain. The CDR3 loop spans 13 amino acids.

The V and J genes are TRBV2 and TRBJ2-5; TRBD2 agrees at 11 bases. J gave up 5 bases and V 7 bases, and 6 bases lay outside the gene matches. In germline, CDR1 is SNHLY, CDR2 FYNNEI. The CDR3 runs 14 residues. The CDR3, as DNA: TGTGCCAGCACGATGGGACTAGCGGCGGAGACCCAGTACTTC. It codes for CASTMGLAAETQYF.

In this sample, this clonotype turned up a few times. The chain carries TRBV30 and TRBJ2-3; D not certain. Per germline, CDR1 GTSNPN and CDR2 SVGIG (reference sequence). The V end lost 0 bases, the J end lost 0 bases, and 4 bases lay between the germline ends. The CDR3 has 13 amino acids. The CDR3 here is CAWSVLSTDTQYF. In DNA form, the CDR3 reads TGTGCCTGGAGTGTACTTAGCACAGATACGCAGTATTTT.

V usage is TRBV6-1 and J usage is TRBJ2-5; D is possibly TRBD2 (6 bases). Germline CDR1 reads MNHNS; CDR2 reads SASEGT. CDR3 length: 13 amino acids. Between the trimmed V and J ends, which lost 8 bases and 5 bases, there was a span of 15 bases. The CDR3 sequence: CASRKGTWETQYF. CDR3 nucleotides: TGTGCCAGCCGCAAGGGGACTTGGGAGACCCAGTACTTC.

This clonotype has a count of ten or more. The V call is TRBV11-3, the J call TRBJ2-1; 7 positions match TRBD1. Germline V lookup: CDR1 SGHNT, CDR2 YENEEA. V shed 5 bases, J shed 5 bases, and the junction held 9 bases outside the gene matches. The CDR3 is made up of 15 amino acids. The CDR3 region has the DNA TGTGCCAGCAGCCCGGGACAGAGATGGAACAATGAGCAGTTCTTC. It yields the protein CASSPGQRWNNEQFF.

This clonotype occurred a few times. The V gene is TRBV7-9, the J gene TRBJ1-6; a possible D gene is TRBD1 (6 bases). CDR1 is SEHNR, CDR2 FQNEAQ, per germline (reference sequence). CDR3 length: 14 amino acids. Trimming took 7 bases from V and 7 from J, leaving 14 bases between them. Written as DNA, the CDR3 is TGTGCCAGCAACCGGGACACTGTAAATTCACCCCTCCACTTT. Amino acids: CASNRDTVNSPLHF. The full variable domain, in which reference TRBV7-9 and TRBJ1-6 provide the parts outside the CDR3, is DTGVSQNPRHKITKRGQNVTFRCDPISEHNRLYWYRQTLGQGPEFLTYFQNEAQLEKSRLLSDRFSAERPKGSFSTLEIQRTEQGDSAMYLCASNRDTVNSPLHFGNGTRLTVT.

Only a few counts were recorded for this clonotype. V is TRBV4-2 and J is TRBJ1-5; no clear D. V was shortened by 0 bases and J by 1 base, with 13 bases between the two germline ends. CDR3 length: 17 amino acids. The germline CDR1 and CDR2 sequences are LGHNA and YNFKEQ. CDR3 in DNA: TGTGCCAGCAGCCAAGAATCCCTGAGGCGAAGCAATCAGCCCCAGCATTTT. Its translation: CASSQESLRRSNQPQHF.

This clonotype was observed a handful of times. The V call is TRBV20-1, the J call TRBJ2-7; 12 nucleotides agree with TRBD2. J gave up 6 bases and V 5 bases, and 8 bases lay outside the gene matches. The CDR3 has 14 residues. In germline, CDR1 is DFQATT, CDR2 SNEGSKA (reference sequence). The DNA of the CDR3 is TGCAGTGCTCAGACTAGCGGGAGAGGGGGCGAGCAGTACTTC. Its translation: CSAQTSGRGGEQYF.

Here the CDR3 reads CSASRQNEQFF. The CDR3 nucleotides read TGCAGTGCCTCCCGACAGAATGAGCAGTTCTTC. The chain links TRBV20-1 to TRBJ2-1; D is possibly TRBD1 (5 bases). V gave up 6 bases and J gave up 7 bases, with 10 bases separating them. Germline V gene data show CDR1 as DFQATT and CDR2 as SNEGSKA (reference sequence). The length of the CDR3 is 11 residues.

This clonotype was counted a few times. CDR3 amino acids: CASSDRGTVVTEAFF. Written as DNA, the CDR3 is TGTGCCAGCAGCGACAGGGGGACAGTCGTGACTGAAGCTTTCTTT. This chain connects TRBV7-2 to TRBJ1-1, with 9 bases identical to TRBD1. The CDR3 runs to 15 residues. V shed 5 bases and J 5 bases; nucleotides not matched to a gene: 9. Germline CDR1 and CDR2: SGHTA and FQGNSA.

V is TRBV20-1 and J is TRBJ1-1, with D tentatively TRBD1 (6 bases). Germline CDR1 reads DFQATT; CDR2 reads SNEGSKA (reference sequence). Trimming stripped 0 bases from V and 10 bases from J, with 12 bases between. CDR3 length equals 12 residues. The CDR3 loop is CSARDGGRRAFF. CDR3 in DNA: TGCAGTGCTAGAGATGGGGGCCGCCGAGCTTTCTTT.

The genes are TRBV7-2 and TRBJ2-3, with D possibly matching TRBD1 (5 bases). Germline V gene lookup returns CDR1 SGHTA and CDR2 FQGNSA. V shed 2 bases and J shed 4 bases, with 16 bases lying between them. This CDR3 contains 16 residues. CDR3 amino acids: CASSLRGGMGPDTQYF. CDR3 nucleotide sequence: TGTGCCAGCAGCTTAAGGGGCGGCATGGGGCCAGATACGCAGTATTTT. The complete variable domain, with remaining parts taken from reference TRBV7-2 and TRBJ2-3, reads GAGVSQSPSNKVTEKGKDVELRCDPISGHTALYWYRQSLGQGLEFLIYFQGNSAPDKSGLPSDRFSAERTGGSVSTLTIQRTQQEDSAVYLCASSLRGGMGPDTQYFGPGTRLTVL.

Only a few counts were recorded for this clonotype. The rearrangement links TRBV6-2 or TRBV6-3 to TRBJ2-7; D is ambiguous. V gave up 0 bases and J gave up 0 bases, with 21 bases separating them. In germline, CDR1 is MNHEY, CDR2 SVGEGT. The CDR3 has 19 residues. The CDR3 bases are TGTGCCAGCAGTTACTCGATTCCCACCTCGACAAAAATCTCCTACGAGCAGTACTTC. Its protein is CASSYSIPTSTKISYEQYF.

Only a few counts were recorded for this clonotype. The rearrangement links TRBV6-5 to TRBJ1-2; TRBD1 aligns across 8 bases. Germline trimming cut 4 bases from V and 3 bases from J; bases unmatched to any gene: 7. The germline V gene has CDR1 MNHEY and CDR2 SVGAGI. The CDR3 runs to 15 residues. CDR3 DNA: TGTGCCAGCAGTTCGGTCAGGGGGCAAGACTATGGCTACACCTTC. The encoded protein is CASSSVRGQDYGYTF.

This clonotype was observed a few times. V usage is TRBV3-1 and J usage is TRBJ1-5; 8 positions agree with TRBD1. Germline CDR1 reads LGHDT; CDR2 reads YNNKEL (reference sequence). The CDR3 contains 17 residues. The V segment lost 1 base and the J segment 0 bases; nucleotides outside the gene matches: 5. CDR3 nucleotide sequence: TGTGCCAGCAGCCAAGGATCAGGGGGCTATAGCAATCAGCCCCAGCATTTT. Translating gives CASSQGSGGYSNQPQHF. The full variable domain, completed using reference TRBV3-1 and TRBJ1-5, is DTAVSQTPKYLVTQMGNDKSIKCEQNLGHDTMYWYKQDSKKFLKIMFSYNNKELIINETVPNRFSPKSPDKAHLNLHINSLELGDSAVYFCASSQGSGGYSNQPQHFGDGTRLSIL.

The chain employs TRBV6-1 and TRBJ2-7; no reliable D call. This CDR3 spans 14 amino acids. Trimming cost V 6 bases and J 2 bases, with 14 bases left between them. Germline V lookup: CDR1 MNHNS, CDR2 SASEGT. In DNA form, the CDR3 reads TGTGCCAGCAGCCTCGGACCTATTCCCTACGAGCAGTACTTC. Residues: CASSLGPIPYEQYF.

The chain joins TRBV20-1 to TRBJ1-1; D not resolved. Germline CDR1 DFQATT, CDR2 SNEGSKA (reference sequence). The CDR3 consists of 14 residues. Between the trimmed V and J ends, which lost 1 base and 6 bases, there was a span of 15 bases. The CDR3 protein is CSARGTREISEAFF. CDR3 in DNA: TGCAGTGCTAGAGGGACTAGGGAGATATCTGAAGCTTTCTTT.

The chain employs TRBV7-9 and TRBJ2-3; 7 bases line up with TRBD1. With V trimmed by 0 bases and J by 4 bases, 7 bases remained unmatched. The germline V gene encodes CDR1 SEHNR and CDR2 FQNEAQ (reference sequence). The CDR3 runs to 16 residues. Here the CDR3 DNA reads TGTGCCAGCAGCTTAGCGGTAACAGGGGCATCAGATACGCAGTATTTT. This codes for CASSLAVTGASDTQYF.

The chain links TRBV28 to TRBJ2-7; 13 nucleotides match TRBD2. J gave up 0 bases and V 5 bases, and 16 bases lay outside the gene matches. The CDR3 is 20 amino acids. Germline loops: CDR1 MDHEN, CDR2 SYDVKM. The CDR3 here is CASSIGQSPGLAGSSYEQYF. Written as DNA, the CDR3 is TGTGCCAGCAGTATCGGACAGTCCCCGGGACTAGCGGGGAGCTCCTACGAGCAGTACTTC. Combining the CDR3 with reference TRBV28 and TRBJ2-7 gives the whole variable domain DVKVTQSSRYLVKRTGEKVFLECVQDMDHENMFWYRQDPGLGLRLIYFSYDVKMKEKGDIPEGYSVSREKKERFSLILESASTNQTSMYLCASSIGQSPGLAGSSYEQYFGPGTRLTVT.

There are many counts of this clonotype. This CDR3 reads CASRPTDNSPLHF. The CDR3 region has the DNA TGTGCCAGCCGGCCGACAGATAATTCACCCCTCCACTTT. The V call is TRBV12-3 or TRBV12-4, the J call TRBJ1-6, with D perhaps matching TRBD1 (5 bases). V lost 8 bases to trimming and J lost 5 bases, with 10 bases between them. This CDR3 spans 13 amino acids.

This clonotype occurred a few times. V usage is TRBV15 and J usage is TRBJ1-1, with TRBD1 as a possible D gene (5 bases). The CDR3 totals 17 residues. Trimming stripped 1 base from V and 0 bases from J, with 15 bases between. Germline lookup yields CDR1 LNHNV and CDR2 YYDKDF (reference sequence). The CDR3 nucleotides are TGTGCCACCAGCAGAGGCCTGCCAGGGAGAGTGAACACTGAAGCTTTCTTT. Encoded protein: CATSRGLPGRVNTEAFF.

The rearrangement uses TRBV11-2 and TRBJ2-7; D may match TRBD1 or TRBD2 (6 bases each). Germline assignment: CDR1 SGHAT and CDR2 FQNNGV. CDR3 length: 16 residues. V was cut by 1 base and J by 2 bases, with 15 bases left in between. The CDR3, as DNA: TGTGCCAGCAGCTTAGGTCGTGGAGGGGGTACCTACGAGCAGTACTTC. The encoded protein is CASSLGRGGGTYEQYF.